These T cell receptor beta chains were read from a single sample in a study of blood T cells in healthy people across ages. TCRdb re-called the 5' RACE reads through MiXCR, storing one row per CDR3 protein. The sample includes hundreds of thousands of distinct CDR3 sequences, just over 55% of them seen just once. Sequencing used blood. The receptor source for this set is a man aged 35 to 55 in good health. CDR3s include the opening cysteine and the closing phenylalanine or tryptophan. The D gene is left open where the match is weak. Only some rows state a clone size, as once, few, many or a class for expanded clones.

DNA,CDR3,V,J,D,length,size
TGTGCCAGCAGCTTTTCCGGGACAGTCAAATACAATGAGCAGTTCTTC,CASSFSGTVKYNEQFF,TRBV11-3,TRBJ2-1,TRBD1,16,NA
TGCGCCAGCCAGTCGCGGGGGAACGCCTACGAGCAGTACTTC,CASQSRGNAYEQYF,TRBV5-1,TRBJ2-7,TRBD2,14,NA
TGTGCCAGCAGCTCAAAGACTAGCGGGGCCCGAAGATCCACAGATACGCAGTATTTT,CASSSKTSGARRSTDTQYF,TRBV3-1,TRBJ2-3,TRBD2,19,few
TGTGCCCTCACCGAGACCGTCGGTGGAAACACCATATATTTT,CALTETVGGNTIYF,TRBV12-3/TRBV12-4,TRBJ1-3,NA,14,NA
TGTGCCAGCAGCTTATCAGGCACAGGGTTCTATGGCTACACCTTC,CASSLSGTGFYGYTF,TRBV7-3,TRBJ1-2,NA,15,NA
TGTGCCAGCCGCTCTTTAGCGGGGGGGTTAGGAGATACGCAGTATTTT,CASRSLAGGLGDTQYF,TRBV7-2,TRBJ2-3,TRBD2,16,NA
TGTGCCAGCAGCTTAGAGGGAATCGGGACGGGTACCTACGAGCAGTACTTC,CASSLEGIGTGTYEQYF,TRBV7-2,TRBJ2-7,NA,17,few
TGTGCTAGTGGTCCCCAGGGATACGAGCAGTACTTC,CASGPQGYEQYF,TRBV12-5,TRBJ2-7,NA,12,NA
TGCAGTGCTCGGGTCCCGTCGGGCTACGAGCAGTACTTC,CSARVPSGYEQYF,TRBV20-1,TRBJ2-7,NA,13,few
TGCGCCAGCAGCTTGATGGGACAGGGGGCCCAAAATGAGCAGTTCTTC,CASSLMGQGAQNEQFF,TRBV5-1,TRBJ2-1,TRBD1,16,NA
TGTGCCAGCAGCCCGGCCCCGACAGGGGGACGTGGCTACACCTTC,CASSPAPTGGRGYTF,TRBV4-2,TRBJ1-2,TRBD1,15,NA
TGTGCCAGCAGCCAAGATGTATCAGGGAACTATGGCTACACCTTC,CASSQDVSGNYGYTF,TRBV4-2,TRBJ1-2,NA,15,NA
TGCAGCACCGCTACCAGGGGAACAGATACGCAGTATTTT,CSTATRGTDTQYF,TRBV20-1,TRBJ2-3,NA,13,NA
TGCGCCAGCAGCTTGGCTGCGCGCACCTACAATGAGCAGTTCTTC,CASSLAARTYNEQFF,TRBV5-1,TRBJ2-1,NA,15,NA
TGTGCCAGCAGTTACGGTCAACTAAACACTGAAGCTTTCTTT,CASSYGQLNTEAFF,TRBV6-2/TRBV6-3,TRBJ1-1,NA,14,NA
TGTGCCAGTTCCCCCTTAAACTACTACAATGAGCAGTTCTTC,CASSPLNYYNEQFF,TRBV12-3/TRBV12-4,TRBJ2-1,NA,14,NA
TGCAGTGCTAGTCTGCAAAACACCGGGGAGCTGTTTTTT,CSASLQNTGELFF,TRBV20-1,TRBJ2-2,NA,13,few
TGTGCCAGCAGCGAGACAGGGCAGGGCTATGGCTACACCTTC,CASSETGQGYGYTF,TRBV27,TRBJ1-2,TRBD1,14,NA
TGTGCCAGCAGTAGCCCAGGAGACTATGGCTACACCTTC,CASSSPGDYGYTF,TRBV6-5,TRBJ1-2,NA,13,NA
TGTGCCAGCAGCGTAGAACACAGCTCCTACAATGAGCAGTTCTTC,CASSVEHSSYNEQFF,TRBV9,TRBJ2-1,NA,15,NA
TGTGCCATCAGAGAGGACACAACCAGAGACTACGAGCAGTACTTC,CAIREDTTRDYEQYF,TRBV10-3,TRBJ2-7,NA,15,NA
TGTGCCAGCAGCCAAGTGAGCTTCCGAGAGACCCAGTTCTTC,CASSQVSFRETQFF,TRBV14,TRBJ2-1,NA,14,NA
TGTGCCAGCAGTTCTGTAGGGTCCGTCGGGCATGGCTACACCTTC,CASSSVGSVGHGYTF,TRBV12-3/TRBV12-4,TRBJ1-2,NA,15,NA
TGTGCCAGCTCACCAGGGGGGGCGGATCAGCCCCAGCATTTT,CASSPGGADQPQHF,TRBV18,TRBJ1-5,NA,14,NA
TGTGCCAGCATCCCGGGGATAGCGGGGGGGTCCGCAGATACGCAGTATTTT,CASIPGIAGGSADTQYF,TRBV11-2,TRBJ2-3,TRBD2,17,NA
TGTGCCAGCAGTGAAGCGCTTTTAGGGGCCTACGAGCAGTACTTC,CASSEALLGAYEQYF,TRBV6-1,TRBJ2-7,NA,15,NA
TGTGCCAGCAGTGAGAGCGCGATCTCCTACGAGCAGTACTTC,CASSESAISYEQYF,TRBV2,TRBJ2-7,NA,14,few
TGCAGTGCTAGAGATCGCGGGAAGCCTCATTACGAGCAGTACTTC,CSARDRGKPHYEQYF,TRBV20-1,TRBJ2-7,NA,15,NA
TGTGCCAGCAGCTCCGCCGGCGGGTTTTACGAGCAGTACTTC,CASSSAGGFYEQYF,TRBV7-8,TRBJ2-7,NA,14,NA
TGTGCCAGTGGACAGCTAGCCAAAAACATTCAGTACTTC,CASGQLAKNIQYF,TRBV28,TRBJ2-4,NA,13,NA
TGCAGCGTAGATCGGACAGGGGACAATGAGCAGTTCTTC,CSVDRTGDNEQFF,TRBV29-1,TRBJ2-1,TRBD1,13,NA
TGTGCCAGCAGCTTAGCCCCGGAGCTTCGGCAGGCTTTCTTT,CASSLAPELRQAFF,TRBV7-8,TRBJ1-1,NA,14,NA
TGTGCCATCAGTGAGTCTGGGCGAGAGACAGATACGCAGTATTTT,CAISESGRETDTQYF,TRBV10-3,TRBJ2-3,NA,15,NA
TGTGCCAGCAGCCCTTATAGCGGGGGCATCACAGATACGCAGTATTTT,CASSPYSGGITDTQYF,TRBV6-4,TRBJ2-3,TRBD2,16,NA
TGTGCCACCCGACGTCCTGGGGGAAGCACAGATACGCAGTATTTT,CATRRPGGSTDTQYF,TRBV15,TRBJ2-3,NA,15,few
TGTGCCAGCAGTTTATGCCTTGCAACTAATGAAAAACTGTTTTTT,CASSLCLATNEKLFF,TRBV27,TRBJ1-4,NA,15,NA
TGTGCCAGCAGCCCCCGGCCACCAGCTTCCTACGAGCAGTACTTC,CASSPRPPASYEQYF,TRBV11-3,TRBJ2-7,NA,15,NA